The entry below gives a single TCR beta chain sequence along with its context. Its antigen is currently unknown. These data are taken from a study of cytomegalovirus exposure and HLA in healthy donors. Study information: The roughly 110 validation repertoires were reported in a later analysis to have been generated on the same platform as the roughly 680 first-cohort repertoires.

Study findings and constraints: Cytomegalovirus-associated TCR beta chains were listed, numbering approximately 150.

Here immunoSEQ multiplex PCR was the method, and the copy in TCRdb shows in-frame clones only, minus some. This table holds around 150,000 clones, 88% found once. The donors were in the approximately 110-subject validation cohort; that cohort was separate from the roughly 700-subject first cohort. The V gene end was trimmed by 2 bases and the J gene end by 6 bases; junction bases not matched to a gene: 6. Germline assignment: CDR1 MDHEN and CDR2 SYDVKM. The CDR3 has 15 residues. The material sequenced was PBMCs. The sequence derives from a man in his late teens or twenties in good health and CMV-seronegative. This rearrangement joins TRBV28 to TRBJ2-3; TRBD1 matches 9 bases. CDR3 in amino acids: CASSLQQGAPDTQYF. CDR3 in DNA: TGTGCCAGCAGTTTACAACAGGGGGCGCCCGATACGCAGTATTTT.